The 20 T cell receptor beta chains below were found in one sample sequenced in a study of regulatory T cells in long-lasting Graves disease. TCR beta libraries were built with iRepertoire HTBI primers and Arm-PCR of CDR3 regions. TCRdb re-derived calls from the multiplex PCR reads in MiXCR, one entry per CDR3 protein. The sample carries approximately 470,000 distinct CDR3 sequences, about 17% recorded once. Time point: newly diagnosed GD, antithyroid drugs for less than 3 months. PBMC-derived RNA was used for the TCR library. Separately, the same data were catalogued under a study of T cells in Graves' hyperthyroidism and ophthalmopathy.

Sequencing was performed on peripheral blood mononuclear cells (PBMCs), taken at new diagnosis, from a patient treated with antithyroid drugs. The source of these receptors is a man aged 35-49 years with Graves disease.

The sample holds a few counts of this clonotype. V and J are TRBV2 and TRBJ2-1, with D unresolved. The CDR3 contains 12 residues. Trimming shortened V by 4 bases and J by 13 bases, and 14 bases separated the two germline ends. Per the germline V gene, CDR1 is SNHLY and CDR2 is FYNNEI. CDR3 nucleotide sequence: TGTGCCAGCAGTGGGGCAGTCTTTCGTCAGTTCTTC. It yields the protein CASSGAVFRQFF. The full variable domain, in which reference TRBV2 and TRBJ2-1 provide the parts outside the CDR3, is EPEVTQTPSHQVTQMGQEVILRCVPISNHLYFYWYRQILGQKVEFLVSFYNNEISEKSEIFDDQFSVERPDGSNFTLKIRSTKLEDSAMYFCASSGAVFRQFFGPGTRLTVL.

Note on this clonotype: This sequence may be a read error, since a much larger clone differs from it by one base. The chain carries TRBV15 and TRBJ2-7; D call uncertain. Trimming cost V 0 bases and J 5 bases, with 14 bases left between them. Germline V gives CDR1 LNHNV, CDR2 YYDKDF (reference sequence). This CDR3 has 15 residues. CDR3 bases: TGTGCCACCAGCAGAGAATTTCGGGTACTCCACGAGCAGTACTTC. Encoded protein: CATSREFRVLHEQYF.

This clonotype occurred a few times. This sequence joins TRBV10-3 and TRBJ2-5, with TRBD2 matching 7 bases. Per the germline V gene, CDR1 is ENHRY and CDR2 is SYGVKD. Trimming removed 9 bases from V and 1 base from J; junction bases left unmatched: 5. The CDR3 loop spans 13 amino acids. The CDR3 DNA follows: TGTGCCATACAGACTAGCAGCCAAGAGACCCAGTACTTC. Its translation: CAIQTSSQETQYF.

Worth noting for this clonotype: Possible read error: a much larger clone is one base away. The V gene is TRBV20-1, the J gene TRBJ1-6; 7 positions match TRBD1. CDR1 and CDR2 (germline): DFQATT, SNEGSKA (reference sequence). The CDR3 consists of 13 residues. V trimming: 8 bases; J trimming: 9 bases; junction bases outside the gene matches: 10. CDR3 loop: CSITWTGISPLHF. CDR3 coding DNA: TGCAGTATAACCTGGACAGGAATTTCACCCCTCCACTTT.

This clonotype was detected ten times or more. The V gene is TRBV28, the J gene TRBJ1-5; weak D call: TRBD1 (5 bases). This CDR3 is 13 amino acids long. V was pared by 7 bases and J by 6 bases, with 13 bases between. In germline, CDR1 is MDHEN, CDR2 SYDVKM. CDR3 nucleotides: TGTGCCAGCAACCCGACAGAGGTTCAGCCCCAGCATTTT. Its protein is CASNPTEVQPQHF.

The V call is TRBV19, the J call TRBJ2-2; 15 positions match TRBD2. J was trimmed by 4 bases and V by 8 bases; bases with no gene match: 5. CDR3 length equals 16 residues. Germline CDR1 is LNHDA and CDR2 is SQIVND (reference sequence). CDR3 coding DNA: TGTGCCAGTGGGACTAGCGGGAGGAGTGGCACCGGGGAGCTGTTTTTT. It specifies CASGTSGRSGTGELFF.

This clonotype came up many times. J is TRBJ1-1 and V is TRBV30; 7 nucleotides line up with TRBD1. Trimming removed 2 bases from V and 4 bases from J; junction bases left unmatched: 4. The germline gives CDR1 GTSNPN, CDR2 SVGIG (reference sequence). This CDR3 region has 13 residues. CDR3 amino acids: CAWSNRGSTEAFF. As DNA, the CDR3 is TGTGCCTGGAGTAACAGGGGCAGCACTGAAGCTTTCTTT.

As concerns this clonotype: A much bigger clone sits one base away, suggesting this may be a read error. The chain combines TRBV11-3 with TRBJ2-1, with 16 bases lining up with TRBD2. V was pared by 5 bases and J by 2 bases, with 3 bases of the junction left unmatched. CDR3 length: 17 residues. From germline, CDR1 is SGHNT and CDR2 YENEEA. The CDR3 loop is CASSEGLAGGPYNEQFF. The CDR3 DNA follows: TGTGCCAGCAGCGAGGGACTAGCGGGAGGGCCCTACAATGAGCAGTTCTTC.

In its sample, this clonotype was seen many times. CDR3 nucleotide sequence: TGTGCCAGCAGTGACCCCGGACTAGCGAGGTCGGGGGAGCTGTTTTTT. It translates to CASSDPGLARSGELFF. This chain joins TRBV6-1 and TRBJ2-2; 9 bases are a match to TRBD2. CDR1 is MNHNS, CDR2 SASEGT, per germline. The CDR3 has 16 residues. V shed 3 bases and J 8 bases; nucleotides not matched to a gene: 10.

This clonotype was seen ten or more times. V is TRBV14 and J is TRBJ2-5; 7 nucleotides align to TRBD1. Germline V gives CDR1 SGHDN, CDR2 FVKESK. The CDR3 runs to 15 residues. V was clipped by 4 bases and J by 4 bases; unmatched bases: 9. CDR3: CASSLKDRVRETQYF. CDR3 DNA: TGTGCCAGCAGCCTGAAAGACAGGGTCAGAGAGACCCAGTACTTC.

This clonotype was observed many times. The genes are TRBV6-1 and TRBJ2-7; possibly TRBD1 for D (5 bases). The V gene lost 2 bases and the J gene lost 5 bases, with 10 bases spanning the gap. CDR3 length equals 13 residues. Germline CDR1 MNHNS, CDR2 SASEGT. CDR3 sequence: CASSELSRDEQYF. For the CDR3, the DNA is TGTGCCAGCAGTGAACTTAGCAGGGACGAGCAGTACTTC.

The chain has TRBV18 and TRBJ2-7, with D tentatively TRBD2 (6 bases). V lost 6 bases to trimming and J lost 9 bases, with 24 bases between them. The CDR3 contains 15 residues. CDR1 and CDR2 from the germline V gene are KGHSH and LQKENI. The CDR3 DNA reads TGTGCCAGCTCCCTGAACCGGGAGTCTTCTTCAGGGCAGTACTTC. It codes for CASSLNRESSSGQYF.

This clonotype appeared once. The rearrangement uses TRBV12-3 or TRBV12-4 and TRBJ2-1, with unresolved D. The ends were cut back, 5 bases at V and 2 bases at J, with 10 bases in the middle. This CDR3 is built from 14 residues. The CDR3 DNA reads as TGTGCCAGCAGTCCGTGTAGGCCCTACAATGAGCAGTTCTTC. The encoded protein is CASSPCRPYNEQFF.

This clonotype was observed many times. The V call is TRBV5-1, the J call TRBJ2-7; D remains unclear. V was cut by 2 bases and J by 4 bases, with 16 bases left in between. Germline assignment: CDR1 SGHRS and CDR2 YFSETQ. The CDR3 contains 15 residues. The chain's CDR3 is CASSFSWKGVYEQYF. The DNA for the CDR3 is TGCGCCAGCAGCTTTAGTTGGAAGGGCGTATACGAGCAGTACTTC.

This clonotype was detected many times. The chain is built from TRBV28 and TRBJ2-7; D not certain. The CDR3 contains 13 residues. V was trimmed by 2 bases and J by 5 bases, leaving 10 bases between them. The germline CDR1 and CDR2 sequences are MDHEN and SYDVKM. The CDR3 DNA reads as TGTGCCAGCAGTTTAGCTAGGCGCGACGAGCAGTACTTC. Translation gives CASSLARRDEQYF.

This clonotype was detected many times. The chain combines TRBV6-1 with TRBJ2-1, with D hard to call. Germline values: CDR1 MNHNS, CDR2 SASEGT. The CDR3 runs 16 residues. Between the trimmed V and J ends, which lost 0 bases and 0 bases, there was a span of 9 bases. CDR3 amino acids: CASSEASESSYNEQFF. Here the CDR3 DNA reads TGTGCCAGCAGTGAAGCGTCGGAGAGCTCCTACAATGAGCAGTTCTTC.

The chain is built from TRBV5-1 and TRBJ2-5; D not resolved. The CDR3 is 13 residues long. Trimming took off 7 bases at V and 5 bases at J, with 15 bases between the two ends. Germline CDR1 and CDR2: SGHRS and YFSETQ. The CDR3 loop is CASHRALGETQYF. Here the CDR3 DNA reads TGCGCCAGCCACCGGGCCCTGGGGGAGACCCAGTACTTC.

The chain has TRBV19 and TRBJ2-2; 8 nucleotides line up with TRBD1. This CDR3 comprises 18 residues. V was clipped by 6 bases and J by 1 base; unmatched bases: 13. Germline lookup yields CDR1 LNHDA and CDR2 SQIVND (reference sequence). CDR3 in amino acids: CASSTGVDRAGNTGELFF. The CDR3 coding sequence is TGTGCCAGTAGCACTGGGGTGGACAGGGCGGGGAACACCGGGGAGCTGTTTTTT.

As for this clonotype: A much larger clone differs from this one at a single base, so this may be a read error. This chain connects TRBV12-3 or TRBV12-4 to TRBJ2-5, with a weak D call TRBD1 (6 bases). The end of the DNA is better explained by TRBJ2-1, so the J call may be wrong. There are 16 residues in the CDR3. Here the CDR3 reads CASSLSPRTDDNEQFF. CDR3 DNA sequence: TGTGCCAGCAGTTTATCGCCAAGGACAGACGACAATGAGCAGTTCTTC.

The chain is built from TRBV27 and TRBJ1-1; 8 bases are shared with TRBD1. Trimming removed 5 bases from V and 6 bases from J; junction bases left unmatched: 17. The CDR3 totals 17 residues. Per germline, CDR1 MNHEY and CDR2 SMNVEV (reference sequence). CDR3 loop: CASSTQPGQGGIPEAFF. CDR3 bases: TGTGCCAGCAGTACCCAACCCGGACAGGGAGGGATCCCTGAAGCTTTCTTT.